The 10 T cell receptor beta chains in this list originate from one sample, sequenced in a study of shared clonotypes between healthy human individuals. Assay: immunoSEQ multiplex PCR; the TCRdb copy retains only in-frame clones and omits some. The repertoire consists of 2 million or so clones, with 90% to 95% occurring once and the leading ten covering about 0.13%. What was sequenced was naive CD4+ T cells sorted from blood. Subset indicated: CD45RA+ positively selected. These receptors came from a man aged 18 to 29 in good health.

The chain joins TRBV7-2 to TRBJ2-3; 10 bases map to TRBD2. CDR1 is SGHTA, CDR2 FQGNSA, per germline. This CDR3 region has 15 residues. Trimming took 4 bases from V and 7 from J; bases not matched to a gene: 8. The CDR3 sequence: CASSSTSGKSYTQYF. The CDR3 bases are TGTGCCAGCAGCTCTACTAGCGGGAAGTCCTATACGCAGTATTTT. Filled out from reference TRBV7-2 and TRBJ2-3, the complete variable domain reads GAGVSQSPSNKVTEKGKDVELRCDPISGHTALYWYRQSLGQGLEFLIYFQGNSAPDKSGLPSDRFSAERTGGSVSTLTIQRTQQEDSAVYLCASSSTSGKSYTQYFGPGTRLTVL.

The V and J genes are TRBV6-6 and TRBJ1-1; D gene uncertain. The CDR3 covers 14 residues. Trimming removed 2 bases from V and 1 base from J, with 8 bases in between. CDR1 MNHNY and CDR2 SVGAGI come from the germline V gene (reference sequence). CDR3 nucleotides: TGTGCCAGCAGTTACGGGTTGGAGAACACTGAAGCTTTCTTT. This sequence encodes CASSYGLENTEAFF.

This clone has a single count. The chain employs TRBV19 and TRBJ2-5; D remains unclear. Trimming pared 3 bases from V and 0 bases from J, leaving 11 bases between. This CDR3 has 15 amino acids. In germline, CDR1 is LNHDA, CDR2 SQIVND (reference sequence). CDR3 coding DNA: TGTGCCAGTAGTATCCAGGTGGGGTACCAAGAGACCCAGTACTTC. This sequence encodes CASSIQVGYQETQYF.

The chain combines TRBV7-8 with TRBJ2-3; TRBD2 aligns across 11 bases. CDR3 length: 17 residues. With 5 bases clipped from V and 0 bases from J, the junction kept 7 bases outside the gene matches. CDR1 and CDR2 from the germline V gene are SGHVS and FQNEAQ. CDR3 amino acids: CASSTSRTSGSTDTQYF. The CDR3 DNA sequence: TGTGCCAGCAGCACGAGCCGGACTAGCGGGAGCACAGATACGCAGTATTTT. Supplemented by reference TRBV7-8 and TRBJ2-3, the full variable domain reads GAGVSQSPRYKVAKRGQDVALRCDPISGHVSLFWYQQALGQGPEFLTYFQNEAQLDKSGLPSDRFFAERPEGSVSTLKIQRTQQEDSAVYLCASSTSRTSGSTDTQYFGPGTRLTVL.

The chain is built from TRBV15 and TRBJ2-2, with 8 bases that match TRBD2. The CDR3 is 15 amino acids. The trim removed 2 bases at V and 6 bases at J, leaving 5 bases unmatched. Germline-derived CDR1 and CDR2 are LNHNV and YYDKDF (reference sequence). The CDR3 protein is CATSRSGRSSGELFF. The CDR3 DNA reads TGTGCCACCAGCAGAAGCGGGAGATCGTCCGGGGAGCTGTTTTTT.

The V gene is TRBV5-1, the J gene TRBJ2-7; D gene unclear. Trimming took 1 base from V and 3 from J, leaving 8 bases between them. The CDR3 covers 13 residues. The germline V gene has CDR1 SGHRS and CDR2 YFSETQ. CDR3 protein: CASSLQSNYEQYF. In nucleotides, the CDR3 is TGCGCCAGCAGCTTGCAGTCGAACTACGAGCAGTACTTC.

This clone was seen only once. The chain employs TRBV29-1 and TRBJ2-7, with 12 bases lining up with TRBD1. Per germline, CDR1 SQVTM and CDR2 ANQGSEA. V shed 2 bases, J shed 7 bases, and the junction held 6 bases outside the gene matches. This CDR3 spans 14 amino acids. The CDR3 nucleotides read TGCAGCGTTGAACCGGGACAGGGGGCGTTGGAGCAGTACTTC. Translated: CSVEPGQGALEQYF.

CDR3 sequence: CASSLQGGQETQYF. As DNA, the CDR3 is TGCGCCAGCAGCTTACAGGGTGGGCAAGAGACCCAGTACTTC. The genes are TRBV4-1 and TRBJ2-5, with a weak D call TRBD1 (6 bases). Germline-derived CDR1 and CDR2 are MGHRA and YSYEKL. The CDR3 contains 14 residues. Deletions cut 5 bases from V and 2 bases from J, with 12 bases between.

To note about this clone: Other DNA variants within this sample encode the same CDR3. J is TRBJ1-1 and V is TRBV28, with a tentative D call TRBD1 (6 bases). The CDR3 has 12 amino acids. V was pared by 5 bases and J by 10 bases, with 14 bases between. The V gene's germline CDR1 is MDHEN and CDR2 SYDVKM. The CDR3 protein is CASSLNRVGAFF. CDR3 nucleotides: TGTGCCAGCAGTCTAAACAGGGTGGGAGCTTTCTTT.

V usage is TRBV6-4 and J usage is TRBJ2-1, with 7 bases aligning to TRBD2. The germline V gene encodes CDR1 MRHNA and CDR2 SNTAGT. The CDR3 runs 17 residues. V lost 4 bases to trimming and J lost 7 bases; unmatched junction nucleotides: 16. CDR3 nucleotides: TGTGCCAGCAGTGGTGACCAAGGACTAGACCTCTTAAATGAGCAGTTCTTC. It encodes CASSGDQGLDLLNEQFF.